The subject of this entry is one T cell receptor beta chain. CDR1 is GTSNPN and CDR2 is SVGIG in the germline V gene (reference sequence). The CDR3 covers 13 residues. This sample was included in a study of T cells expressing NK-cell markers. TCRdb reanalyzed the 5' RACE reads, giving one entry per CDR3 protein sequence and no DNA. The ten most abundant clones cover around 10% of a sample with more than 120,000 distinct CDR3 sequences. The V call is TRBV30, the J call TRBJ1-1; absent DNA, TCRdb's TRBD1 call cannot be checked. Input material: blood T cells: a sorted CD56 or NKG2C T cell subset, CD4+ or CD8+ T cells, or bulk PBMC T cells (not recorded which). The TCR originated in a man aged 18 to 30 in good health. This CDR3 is CAWENPRGGLAFF.